The source of this T cell receptor (beta chain) is a study of cytomegalovirus exposure and HLA in healthy donors. Overall study: A prior analysis found fewer than 120 million unique TCR beta sequences from approximately 190 million T cells.

Trimming removed 5 bases from V and 1 base from J; junction bases left unmatched: 6. This CDR3 has 15 residues. The germline gives CDR1 SEHNR, CDR2 FQNEAQ (reference sequence). On this clone: Its antigen remains unknown. Within the sample, other DNA sequences also encode this same CDR3.

Study-wide results and caveats: There were a few CMV-associated chains whose specificity for CMV antigens was confirmed in vitro.

It was with 60 Vbeta and 13 Jbeta primers that the PCR ran. This table comes from immunoSEQ multiplex PCR, and its TCRdb copy is limited to in-frame clones, with some not included. The sample lists 200,000 to 250,000 clones; approximately 80% were seen once. Unrecorded immune exposures were likely, despite nominal health at sampling. Material for sequencing was PBMCs. This chain links TRBV7-9 with TRBJ2-5, with 8 bases lining up with TRBD1. The TCR sequence derives from a girl aged 5-17 years in good health and CMV-seronegative. The CDR3 sequence is CASSPWTGPQETQYF. CDR3 nucleotides: TGTGCCAGCAGCCCCTGGACAGGGCCCCAAGAGACCCAGTACTTC.